The T cell receptor (beta chain) under discussion was sequenced for a study of technical replicates of blood from several donors. The protocol was immunoSEQ multiplex PCR, while the TCRdb copy is restricted to in-frame clones and leaves out a portion. The table has 54,000 or so clones, 90% to 95% seen once. CDR3 length equals 14 residues. The V gene's germline CDR1 is MNHNY and CDR2 SVGAGI (reference sequence). The V gene end was trimmed by 11 bases and the J gene end by 0 bases; junction bases not matched to a gene: 8. The TCR comes from a human donor in good health. The V call is TRBV6-6, the J call TRBJ1-2, with 8 bases that match TRBD1. Sequencing was done on a sample of T cells isolated from PBMCs. CDR3 amino acids: CAVRGRPTNYGYTF. CDR3 DNA: TGTGCCGTCAGGGGGCGGCCGACTAACTATGGCTACACCTTC.